This T cell receptor (beta chain) was sequenced during a study of blood T cells in healthy people across ages. Study observations and caveats: The fall in TCR beta diversity per million T cells was roughly linear with age.

In regard to this clonotype: Its matching antigen is unknown.

The CDR3 totals 14 residues. The ends lost 2 bases at V and 7 bases at J; junction bases unmatched: 2. Germline loops: CDR1 MRHNA, CDR2 SNTAGT. Together with a sample-barcoded 5' primer, a J-beta primer mix was included in a second PCR lasting roughly 6 to 12 cycles. In TCRdb, the 5' RACE reads were re-called with MiXCR into one record per CDR3 protein. Altogether about a million distinct CDR3 sequences are present, roughly 47% being singletons, with the ten largest covering about 22%. This rearrangement joins TRBV6-4 to TRBJ2-1; 10 bases match TRBD2. The sample consisted of blood. This TCR was recovered from a woman aged 60-75 years in good health. The CDR3 DNA sequence: TGTGCCAGCAGTGACACTAGCGGGATGAATGAGCAGTTCTTC. Encoded protein: CASSDTSGMNEQFF.